The 30 T cell receptor beta chains below were found in one sample sequenced in a study of patients and donors after allogeneic stem cell transplantation. TCRdb reprocessed the RT-PCR reads with MiXCR, giving one entry per CDR3 protein. The table includes some 880,000 distinct CDR3 sequences, approximately 18% detected once. The sequencing input was blood, either unsorted or a sorted T cell fraction (not recorded which). The receptors stem from a human donor who was either an allogeneic HSCT recipient or a stem cell or donor lymphocyte infusion donor (not recorded which). It is not recorded whose cells these are; they may come from a transplant donor.

This chain connects TRBV12-3 or TRBV12-4 to TRBJ1-4; D is unresolved. This CDR3 is built from 14 residues. V gave up 5 bases and J gave up 1 base, with 8 bases separating them. The CDR3 DNA is TGTGCCAGCAGTCCCACTCGAACTAATGAAAAACTGTTTTTT. This sequence encodes CASSPTRTNEKLFF.

There are many counts of this clonotype. The chain employs TRBV4-3 and TRBJ1-2; weak D call: TRBD1 (6 bases). The germline gives CDR1 LGHNA, CDR2 YSLEER. The CDR3 loop spans 13 amino acids. V lost 3 bases, J lost 4 bases, and 9 bases lay in between. CDR3 sequence (DNA): TGCGCCAGCAGCCAGGACAGCGTCTATGGCTACACCTTC. It translates to CASSQDSVYGYTF.

There are a few counts of this clonotype. V gene TRBV27 combines with J gene TRBJ1-5, with TRBD1 identical over 7 bases. The V and J ends lost 5 bases and 0 bases, in that order; junction bases with no gene match: 10. The CDR3 contains 17 residues. Germline CDR1 and CDR2: MNHEY and SMNVEV (reference sequence). CDR3 region: CASSPVRDSNSNQPQHF. DNA for the CDR3: TGTGCCAGCAGTCCCGTTCGGGACAGTAATAGCAATCAGCCCCAGCATTTT.

This clonotype was seen repeatedly, ten times or more. The rearrangement joins TRBV5-6 to TRBJ2-1; D unclear. The CDR3 contains 13 residues. CDR1 SGHDT and CDR2 YYEEEE come from the germline V gene. With 0 bases removed from V and 5 bases from J, the gap between germline ends came to 6 bases. In nucleotides, the CDR3 is TGTGCCAGCAGCTTGGCTTTGAACAATGAGCAGTTCTTC. It is translated as CASSLALNNEQFF.

The chain links TRBV5-1 to TRBJ2-7, with D possibly matching TRBD1 (6 bases). CDR3 size: 13 residues. Germline V lookup: CDR1 SGHRS, CDR2 YFSETQ. V gave up 2 bases and J gave up 7 bases, with 13 bases separating them. The CDR3 sequence: CASSFLGGDEQYF. The CDR3 bases are TGCGCCAGCAGCTTCTTAGGGGGAGATGAGCAGTACTTC.

This clonotype was picked up a small number of times. The CDR3 DNA follows: TGTGCCAGCAGCCAAGAGGCTCAGGGGAACACTGAAGCTTTCTTT. Translated, it gives CASSQEAQGNTEAFF. The chain has TRBV3-1 and TRBJ1-1, with D possibly matching TRBD1 (5 bases). This CDR3 region has 15 residues. Germline CDR1 is LGHDT and CDR2 is YNNKEL (reference sequence). V shed 0 bases and J shed 1 base, with 9 bases lying between them.

The rearrangement uses TRBV10-3 and TRBJ2-1; D might be TRBD1 (5 bases). The V gene lost 10 bases and the J gene lost 0 bases, with 10 bases spanning the gap. CDR1 ENHRY and CDR2 SYGVKD come from the germline V gene. The CDR3 contains 13 residues. CDR3 sequence reads: CATADNSYNEQFF. The CDR3 DNA reads as TGTGCCACCGCGGACAACTCCTACAATGAGCAGTTCTTC.

This clonotype was seen a few times. This chain joins TRBV25-1 and TRBJ1-1; 10 bases line up with TRBD1. CDR1 MGHDK and CDR2 SYGVNS come from the germline V gene. CDR3 length equals 14 residues. Trimming cost V 5 bases and J 11 bases; bases outside gene matches: 11. This CDR3 reads CASSRPGTGAGAFF. The CDR3 DNA sequence: TGTGCCAGCAGTAGACCCGGGACAGGGGCCGGGGCTTTCTTT.

This clonotype was counted only a few times. This chain links TRBV7-9 with TRBJ1-5; D is ambiguous. CDR1 and CDR2 from the germline V gene are SEHNR and FQNEAQ (reference sequence). The CDR3 spans 16 residues. V lost 11 bases, J lost 0 bases, and 20 bases lay in between. The CDR3 nucleotides are TGTGCCGGGTTCCGGAGCGACCCATATAGCAATCAGCCCCAGCATTTT. Translation gives CAGFRSDPYSNQPQHF.

The V call is TRBV29-1, the J call TRBJ2-7; D call uncertain. Trimming took 3 bases from V and 0 from J, leaving 15 bases between them. This CDR3 is built from 15 residues. CDR1 is SQVTM, CDR2 ANQGSEA, per germline. The CDR3 spells CSVESPAGSSYEQYF. The CDR3 region has the DNA TGCAGCGTTGAGAGCCCGGCAGGAAGCTCCTACGAGCAGTACTTC.

The rearrangement joins TRBV7-6 to TRBJ2-1, with D possibly TRBD2 on 7 matching bases. Per the germline V gene, CDR1 is SGHVS and CDR2 is FNYEAQ. The CDR3 loop spans 16 amino acids. V was shortened by 4 bases and J by 6 bases, with 19 bases between the two germline ends. CDR3 sequence reads: CASSSRAGAAGNEQFF. DNA for the CDR3: TGTGCCAGCAGCTCCCGGGCGGGGGCGGCCGGCAATGAGCAGTTCTTC.

The CDR3, as DNA: TGCAGTGCCAGGGCTGTGGGGGTGAACACTGAAGCTTTCTTT. Protein: CSARAVGVNTEAFF. This chain uses TRBV20-1 with TRBJ1-1, with a tentative D call TRBD1 (5 bases). The CDR3 extends over 14 amino acids. V lost 6 bases and J lost 0, with 14 bases in between. CDR1 and CDR2 (germline): DFQATT, SNEGSKA (reference sequence).

V gene TRBV4-1 combines with J gene TRBJ2-1, with TRBD2 matching 13 bases. V shed 4 bases, J shed 10 bases, and the junction held 10 bases outside the gene matches. Germline V CDR1 and CDR2: MGHRA, YSYEKL. This CDR3 contains 16 residues. As DNA, the CDR3 is TGCGCCAGCAGCCCTCCGGGACTAGCGGGACAGGGGGAGCAGTTCTTC. Translating it yields CASSPPGLAGQGEQFF.

This clonotype occurred a few times. This chain links TRBV6-2 or TRBV6-3 with TRBJ2-3; D uncertain. CDR3 length equals 17 residues. Germline CDR1 and CDR2: MNHEY and SVGEGT. The V gene lost 2 bases and the J gene lost 6 bases, with 21 bases spanning the gap. CDR3 amino acids: CASSYPTGHRGIDTQYF. In nucleotides, the CDR3 is TGTGCCAGCAGTTACCCGACCGGCCACCGAGGCATTGATACGCAGTATTTT.

This clonotype turned up a few times. The rearrangement uses TRBV20-1 and TRBJ2-1; D possibly uses TRBD1 or TRBD2 (5 bases each). Germline-derived CDR1 and CDR2 are DFQATT and SNEGSKA (reference sequence). Trimming removed 4 bases from V and 7 bases from J, with 14 bases in between. The CDR3 contains 13 residues. CDR3 DNA: TGCAGTGCTAATCTTGGGGGACGGAATGAGCAGTTCTTC. This encodes CSANLGGRNEQFF.

The genes are TRBV4-3 and TRBJ1-6; the D gene is possibly TRBD1 (5 bases). The CDR3 contains 15 residues. CDR1 is LGHNA, CDR2 YSLEER, per germline. V was trimmed by 4 bases and J by 3 bases, leaving 10 bases between them. CDR3 nucleotides: TGCGCCAGCAGCCGGGGGGTACTCTATAATTCACCCCTCCACTTT. Its translation: CASSRGVLYNSPLHF.

V is TRBV12-3 or TRBV12-4 and J is TRBJ2-7; TRBD2 matches at 14 bases. The V and J ends lost 1 base and 4 bases, in that order; junction bases with no gene match: 9. The CDR3 spans 18 residues. CDR3 in amino acids: CASSLGSGLAGVGYEQYF. As DNA, the CDR3 is TGTGCCAGCAGTTTAGGATCGGGACTAGCGGGAGTAGGGTACGAGCAGTACTTC.

The sample holds a few counts of this clonotype. This rearrangement joins TRBV7-9 to TRBJ2-1; D possibly corresponds to TRBD2 (6 bases). Trimming stripped 5 bases from V and 5 bases from J, with 13 bases between. This CDR3 comprises 14 residues. CDR1 is SEHNR and CDR2 is FQNEAQ in the germline V gene (reference sequence). Here the CDR3 DNA reads TGTGCCAGCAGCCCACCTAGGACTAACAATGAGCAGTTCTTC. Its protein is CASSPPRTNNEQFF.

This clonotype was found a few times. The chain has TRBV9 and TRBJ1-6; no clear D gene. This CDR3 has 16 residues. V was clipped by 3 bases and J by 0 bases, with 10 bases between them. From germline, CDR1 is SGDLS and CDR2 YYNGEE. The CDR3: CASSAYESSYNSPLHF. DNA of the CDR3: TGTGCCAGCAGCGCATACGAGAGCTCCTATAATTCACCCCTCCACTTT.

This chain links TRBV7-2 with TRBJ2-3; TRBD2 aligns across 8 bases. Germline lookup yields CDR1 SGHTA and CDR2 FQGNSA. CDR3 length equals 16 residues. Unmatched junction bases numbered 10, after V lost 3 bases and J lost 5 bases. CDR3 protein: CASSFPGETSEDTQYF. The CDR3 DNA is TGTGCCAGCAGCTTCCCTGGGGAGACTAGCGAAGATACGCAGTATTTT.

This clonotype was seen more than once but under ten times. This chain links TRBV5-1 with TRBJ2-7; no clear D gene. CDR3 length: 14 amino acids. Between the trimmed V and J ends, which lost 0 bases and 3 bases, there was a span of 10 bases. The germline V gene encodes CDR1 SGHRS and CDR2 YFSETQ. The CDR3 region has the DNA TGCGCCAGCAGCTTGGGGCAGAACCGCTACGAGCAGTACTTC. Translation: CASSLGQNRYEQYF. Filled out from reference TRBV5-1 and TRBJ2-7, the complete variable domain reads KAGVTQTPRYLIKTRGQQVTLSCSPISGHRSVSWYQQTPGQGLQFLFEYFSETQRNKGNFPGRFSGRQFSNSRSEMNVSTLELGDSALYLCASSLGQNRYEQYFGPGTRLTVT.

The sample holds many counts of this clonotype. V gene TRBV12-3 or TRBV12-4 combines with J gene TRBJ2-3; 7 positions agree with TRBD2. CDR3 length equals 14 residues. V gave up 2 bases and J gave up 4 bases; unmatched junction bases: 3. In DNA form, the CDR3 reads TGTGCCAGCAGTTTATGGGGGAGGGCAGATACGCAGTATTTT. As protein: CASSLWGRADTQYF.

This clonotype was picked up a small number of times. The chain employs TRBV12-3 or TRBV12-4 and TRBJ2-2; TRBD2 is a possible D gene (6 bases). The germline V and J ends were trimmed by 7 bases and 2 bases, with 14 bases remaining between them. The length of the CDR3 is 15 residues. The CDR3 bases are TGTGCCAGCACCCATAGCGGAGTTAACACCGGGGAGCTGTTTTTT. This translates into CASTHSGVNTGELFF.

This sequence joins TRBV21-1 and TRBJ1-1; the tabulated D call, TRBD1, remains unverified against the DNA. TRBV21-1 is a listed pseudogene. The CDR3 runs 16 residues. Here the CDR3 DNA reads TGTGCCAGCAGCAATGGGACAGGGGTTAATATGACTGAAGCTTTCTTT. Its translation: CASSNGTGVNMTEAFF.

The chain joins TRBV5-6 to TRBJ1-6, with D uncertain. V dropped 1 base and J dropped 11 bases, with 7 bases sitting between them. This CDR3 is 12 amino acids long. CDR1 is SGHDT, CDR2 YYEEEE, per germline. CDR3 sequence: CASSLSYPPLHF. The CDR3, as DNA: TGTGCCAGCAGCTTGTCGTATCCACCCCTCCACTTT.

This clonotype was seen only a few times. The gene calls are TRBV5-1 and TRBJ2-1; 7 nucleotides line up with TRBD2. The V and J ends lost 0 bases and 3 bases, in that order; junction bases with no gene match: 9. Germline CDR1 reads SGHRS; CDR2 reads YFSETQ. This CDR3 region has 17 residues. CDR3 nucleotide sequence: TGCGCCAGCAGCTTGGAAGTAGGGAGGGCCATCTACAATGAGCAGTTCTTC. Amino acid sequence: CASSLEVGRAIYNEQFF. The full variable domain, rest sourced from reference TRBV5-1 and TRBJ2-1, is KAGVTQTPRYLIKTRGQQVTLSCSPISGHRSVSWYQQTPGQGLQFLFEYFSETQRNKGNFPGRFSGRQFSNSRSEMNVSTLELGDSALYLCASSLEVGRAIYNEQFFGPGTRLTVL.

The gene calls are TRBV18 and TRBJ1-2, with 7 bases identical to TRBD1. Germline V gene lookup returns CDR1 KGHSH and CDR2 LQKENI. J lost 6 bases, V lost 4 bases, and 8 bases had no gene match. This CDR3 contains 14 residues. The CDR3 nucleotides are TGTGCCAGCTCACGTGAGGGGGCGAAGCATGGCTACACCTTC. This encodes CASSREGAKHGYTF. Full variable domain (remainder filled in from reference TRBV18 and TRBJ1-2): NAGVMQNPRHLVRRRGQEARLRCSPMKGHSHVYWYRQLPEEGLKFMVYLQKENIIDESGMPKERFSAEFPKEGPSILRIQQVVRGDSAAYFCASSREGAKHGYTFGSGTRLTVV.

A remark on this clonotype: This could be a read error, since a much larger clone is one nucleotide away. The V call is TRBV24-1, the J call TRBJ2-2, with D hard to call. Germline CDR1 reads KGHDR; CDR2 reads SFDVKD. CDR3 length: 16 amino acids. V was trimmed by 0 bases and J by 6 bases, leaving 13 bases between them. Here the CDR3 DNA reads TGTGCCACCAGTGATTTGGCGTCTAGGAAGGCCGGGGAGCTGTTTTTT. This codes for CATSDLASRKAGELFF.

V is TRBV7-6 and J is TRBJ1-5, with a tentative D call TRBD1 (5 bases). In germline, CDR1 is SGHVS, CDR2 FNYEAQ. The CDR3 has 14 residues. V dropped 4 bases and J dropped 6 bases, with 13 bases sitting between them. The CDR3 spells CASSSRGGGQPQHF. Written as DNA, the CDR3 is TGTGCCAGCAGCTCCCGGGGCGGGGGTCAGCCCCAGCATTTT.

This clonotype was seen many times. The CDR3 reads CASSLTGQGNEKLFF. In DNA form, the CDR3 reads TGTGCCAGCAGCTTGACAGGACAGGGTAATGAAAAACTGTTTTTT. The chain has TRBV7-2 and TRBJ1-4, with 8 bases lining up with TRBD1. V gave up 3 bases and J gave up 4 bases; unmatched junction bases: 4. The germline CDR1 and CDR2 sequences are SGHTA and FQGNSA. CDR3 size: 15 residues.